This entry concerns a single TCR beta chain. The antigen is undetermined. This record belongs to a study of cytomegalovirus exposure and HLA in healthy donors. Overall study: Drawn from HLA-typed donors, around 85 million unique TCRs were held in an early data release. Study-wide findings and caveats: Upon later analysis, HLA-associated TCR beta chains proved more clonally expanded than other, equally common chains. Productive status was seen about 90% or about 30% of the time for most TCR beta V segments in an earlier analysis.

Sampled while nominally healthy, donors likely had unrecorded immune exposures. The CDR3 contains 17 residues. Trimming left V 3 bases short and J 4 bases short, with 19 bases between. Germline CDR1 and CDR2: SGHDT and YYEEEE. The study ran its PCR with 60 Vbeta and 13 Jbeta primers. The method was immunoSEQ multiplex PCR; TCRdb's version includes in-frame clones alone and lacks a portion of them. This table holds 200,000 to 250,000 clones, around 81% found once. This chain joins TRBV5-6 and TRBJ2-2; D might be TRBD2 (6 bases). Sequenced input: PBMCs. This clonotype was obtained from a woman aged 45-60 years in good health and CMV-seropositive. The CDR3 loop reads CASSSAGSGLTTGELFF. CDR3 bases: TGTGCCAGCAGCTCCGCGGGTAGCGGACTGACCACCGGGGAGCTGTTTTTT.